The sequence of this T cell receptor beta chain was determined in a study of OX40 agonist ivuxolimab in advanced cancers. TCRdb keeps only in-frame clones here, not all; method: immunoSEQ multiplex PCR. The data contain about 86,000 clones, 92% of them singletons. On this clone: This same CDR3 is encoded by further DNA sequences in the sample.

The V end was cut by 5 bases, the J end by 3 bases, with 11 bases between. The length of the CDR3 is 13 residues. Germline V CDR1 and CDR2: SGHVS, FNYEAQ. The chain carries TRBV7-6 and TRBJ2-7; the D is unclear. The TCR originated in an adult with an advanced solid tumor such as melanoma, head and neck, liver or kidney cancer. Source: CD4+ or CD8+ T cells sorted from blood, taken in a trial of the OX40 agonist ivuxolimab. CDR3 sequence reads: CASSLSYGYEQYF. DNA of the CDR3: TGTGCCAGCAGCCTATCGTATGGCTACGAGCAGTACTTC.